What follows are 31 T cell receptor beta chains derived from one specimen sequenced in a study of cytomegalovirus exposure and HLA in healthy donors. Sequenced by immunoSEQ multiplex PCR; TCRdb stores in-frame clones only, minus some. The table has roughly 56,000 clones, 85% to 95% seen once; the top ten hold under 3%. Sequenced sample: PBMCs. All receptors derive from a man aged 18 to 29 in good health and CMV-seronegative.

The chain is built from TRBV4-3 and TRBJ1-1, with TRBD1 matching over 9 bases. The J segment lost 11 bases and the V segment lost 4 bases, leaving 11 bases of the junction unmatched. CDR3 length: 14 residues. The germline gives CDR1 LGHNA, CDR2 YSLEER. CDR3 in amino acids: CASSPATGGALAFF. The CDR3 coding sequence is TGCGCCAGCAGCCCCGCTACAGGGGGCGCGCTTGCTTTCTTT.

The chain is built from TRBV27 and TRBJ2-7; 9 bases match TRBD1. After removal of 5 bases from V and 3 bases from J, the junction contained 8 bases not matched to a gene. The CDR3 contains 15 residues. Germline V gene data show CDR1 as MNHEY and CDR2 as SMNVEV (reference sequence). The CDR3 DNA sequence: TGTGCCAGCAGTCCCTGGACAGGGGCCCTCTACGAGCAGTACTTC. Its translation is CASSPWTGALYEQYF.

The chain couples TRBV18 to TRBJ1-1; 8 bases agree with TRBD1. V trimming: 6 bases; J trimming: 1 base; junction bases outside the gene matches: 4. This CDR3 is built from 14 residues. Germline lookup yields CDR1 KGHSH and CDR2 LQKENI. The CDR3 sequence is CASSPGTGNTEAFF. The CDR3 bases are TGTGCCAGCTCTCCCGGGACAGGGAACACTGAAGCTTTCTTT.

The genes are TRBV7-8 and TRBJ2-7, with D tentatively TRBD1 (6 bases). The CDR3 loop spans 13 amino acids. Germline V gene lookup returns CDR1 SGHVS and CDR2 FQNEAQ. Trimming cost V 5 bases and J 7 bases, with 15 bases left between them. The CDR3 DNA reads TGTGCCAGCAGCCCGACAGGTTCTTGGGAGCAGTACTTC. Its protein product is CASSPTGSWEQYF.

The chain combines TRBV11-3 with TRBJ2-5; D might be TRBD2 (5 bases). The CDR3 consists of 14 residues. Trimming removed 4 bases at V and 3 bases at J, with 12 bases between. CDR1 is SGHNT, CDR2 YENEEA, per germline. Here the CDR3 DNA reads TGTGCCAGCAGCTCCCGGGATGGGAAAGAGACCCAGTACTTC. Its protein is CASSSRDGKETQYF.

This chain connects TRBV18 to TRBJ2-2, with D uncertain. The germline gives CDR1 KGHSH, CDR2 LQKENI. V was shortened by 0 bases and J by 5 bases, with 7 bases between the two germline ends. This CDR3 is 14 amino acids long. The CDR3 protein is CASSPPYGTGELFF. The CDR3 DNA is TGTGCCAGCTCACCACCGTACGGGACCGGGGAGCTGTTTTTT.

J is TRBJ1-1 and V is TRBV25-1; TRBD1 matches at 9 bases. Germline loops: CDR1 MGHDK, CDR2 SYGVNS. Losses at the gene ends were 7 bases for V and 6 bases for J; bases not matched to a gene: 6. The CDR3 contains 13 residues. For the CDR3, the DNA is TGTGCCAGCAAGGGACAGGGTTCCCCTGAAGCTTTCTTT. Protein: CASKGQGSPEAFF.

The chain carries TRBV19 and TRBJ1-3, with TRBD1 identical over 9 bases. V shed 7 bases, J shed 6 bases, and the junction held 13 bases outside the gene matches. The CDR3 sequence is 16 residues long. The germline V gene has CDR1 LNHDA and CDR2 SQIVND (reference sequence). CDR3 sequence: CASTSPLWDRENTIYF. The CDR3 nucleotides are TGTGCCAGTACCTCACCTCTTTGGGACAGGGAAAACACCATATATTTT.

The rearrangement joins TRBV18 to TRBJ1-1; a weak D match, TRBD1 (6 bases). The CDR3 is made up of 14 amino acids. Germline assignment: CDR1 KGHSH and CDR2 LQKENI. Trimming left V 3 bases short and J 6 bases short, with 14 bases between. In DNA form, the CDR3 reads TGTGCCAGCTCACCGATGACAGGATTCCCTGAAGCTTTCTTT. Protein product: CASSPMTGFPEAFF.

The genes are TRBV9 and TRBJ1-2; TRBD1 matches at 8 bases. Germline loops: CDR1 SGDLS, CDR2 YYNGEE. This CDR3 has 14 amino acids. V was clipped by 3 bases and J by 4 bases; unmatched bases: 5. This chain's CDR3 is CASSGDRGPYGYTF. For the CDR3, the DNA is TGTGCCAGCAGCGGTGACAGGGGACCCTATGGCTACACCTTC.

The chain couples TRBV27 to TRBJ2-7; TRBD1 matches at 9 bases. The CDR3 has 16 residues. J was trimmed by 5 bases and V by 6 bases; bases with no gene match: 14. Germline V CDR1 and CDR2: MNHEY, SMNVEV (reference sequence). CDR3 DNA: TGTGCCAGCAGCCGAGAAAAGACAGGGGGTTTCGACGAGCAGTACTTC. It codes for CASSREKTGGFDEQYF.

Only one count was recorded for this clone. This chain uses TRBV28 with TRBJ1-5; D is perhaps TRBD1 (5 bases). V was pared by 4 bases and J by 6 bases, with 13 bases between. Germline V gene lookup returns CDR1 MDHEN and CDR2 SYDVKM. The CDR3 spans 14 residues. Written as DNA, the CDR3 is TGTGCCAGCAGTTATGAGGAGGGACGTCAGCCCCAGCATTTT. Its translation: CASSYEEGRQPQHF.

This chain joins TRBV28 and TRBJ2-6; no reliable D call. Germline V lookup: CDR1 MDHEN, CDR2 SYDVKM. The V gene lost 5 bases and the J gene lost 2 bases, with 10 bases spanning the gap. The CDR3 sequence is 15 residues long. The CDR3 nucleotides are TGTGCCAGCAGTCCCGGTGCGGCTGGGGCCAACGTCCTGACTTTC. This sequence encodes CASSPGAAGANVLTF. Looking up the rest from reference TRBV28 and TRBJ2-6 gives the full variable domain: DVKVTQSSRYLVKRTGEKVFLECVQDMDHENMFWYRQDPGLGLRLIYFSYDVKMKEKGDIPEGYSVSREKKERFSLILESASTNQTSMYLCASSPGAAGANVLTFGAGSRLTVL.

The chain is built from TRBV9 and TRBJ2-1, with 12 bases lining up with TRBD1. This CDR3 has 16 amino acids. V lost 4 bases, J lost 7 bases, and 9 bases stayed unmatched. CDR1 and CDR2 from the germline V gene are SGDLS and YYNGEE. The CDR3 nucleotides are TGTGCCAGCAGCACAAACCGGGACAGGGGGCTGAATGAGCAGTTCTTC. Its translation: CASSTNRDRGLNEQFF.

This chain links TRBV27 with TRBJ1-1, with D unclear. CDR3 size: 13 residues. CDR1 is MNHEY and CDR2 is SMNVEV in the germline V gene (reference sequence). Deletions cut 10 bases from V and 4 bases from J, with 16 bases between. CDR3 nucleotides: TGTGCCACCGGAACCTGGAGGGCCACTGAAGCTTTCTTT. Amino acid sequence: CATGTWRATEAFF.

The chain recombines TRBV19 with TRBJ1-3; 10 nucleotides match TRBD1. J gave up 2 bases and V 6 bases, and 4 bases lay outside the gene matches. CDR1 is LNHDA, CDR2 SQIVND, per germline (reference sequence). The CDR3 is 15 residues long. CDR3 sequence (DNA): TGTGCCAGTAGCCAGGACAGGGGGACTGGAAACACCATATATTTT. Translating gives CASSQDRGTGNTIYF.

The genes are TRBV7-9 and TRBJ2-1; D possibly corresponds to TRBD2 (6 bases). Trimming removed 5 bases at V and 8 bases at J, with 13 bases between. The CDR3 contains 13 residues. CDR1 SEHNR and CDR2 FQNEAQ come from the germline V gene (reference sequence). CDR3 DNA: TGTGCCAGCAGCCCTTCGACTAGACATGAGCAGTTCTTC. Amino acid sequence: CASSPSTRHEQFF.

V and J are TRBV19 and TRBJ2-7; a possible D gene is TRBD1 (5 bases). Germline V lookup: CDR1 LNHDA, CDR2 SQIVND (reference sequence). V dropped 6 bases and J dropped 4 bases, with 16 bases sitting between them. CDR3 length: 14 residues. The CDR3 reads CASSQAGMRYEQYF. CDR3 DNA: TGTGCCAGTAGCCAAGCAGGGATGAGATACGAGCAGTACTTC.

This clone has just one count. The V call is TRBV4-1, the J call TRBJ2-7, with D possibly TRBD1 on 6 matching bases. The V gene's germline CDR1 is MGHRA and CDR2 YSYEKL. The CDR3 length is 15 residues. V lost 0 bases to trimming and J lost 5 bases, with 14 bases between them. The CDR3 region is CASSQDSGRGDEQYF. CDR3 in DNA: TGCGCCAGCAGCCAAGATTCGGGCAGGGGCGACGAGCAGTACTTC.

This clone occurred once. This rearrangement joins TRBV18 to TRBJ1-4, with D perhaps TRBD1 (5 bases). The germline V gene encodes CDR1 KGHSH and CDR2 LQKENI. The CDR3 runs 14 residues. V was pared by 2 bases and J by 3 bases, with 7 bases between. CDR3 residues: CASSPTGANEKLFF. The CDR3 coding sequence is TGTGCCAGCTCACCAACAGGCGCTAATGAAAAACTGTTTTTT.

This chain links TRBV28 with TRBJ1-5; D call uncertain. The CDR3 covers 14 residues. The germline V gene has CDR1 MDHEN and CDR2 SYDVKM. Trimming left V 6 bases short and J 4 bases short, with 13 bases between. In DNA form, the CDR3 reads TGTGCCAGCAGCCTCCGGGTTCTTAATCAGCCCCAGCATTTT. The encoded protein is CASSLRVLNQPQHF.

Only one count was recorded for this clone. The V gene is TRBV18, the J gene TRBJ1-5; no definite D call. CDR3 size: 13 residues. Germline V gene lookup returns CDR1 KGHSH and CDR2 LQKENI. V lost 3 bases to trimming and J lost 5 bases, with 8 bases between them. The CDR3 is CASSPESYQPQHF. CDR3 coding DNA: TGTGCCAGCTCACCTGAGAGCTATCAGCCCCAGCATTTT. Drawing the rest from reference TRBV18 and TRBJ1-5, the complete variable domain is NAGVMQNPRHLVRRRGQEARLRCSPMKGHSHVYWYRQLPEEGLKFMVYLQKENIIDESGMPKERFSAEFPKEGPSILRIQQVVRGDSAAYFCASSPESYQPQHFGDGTRLSIL.

J is TRBJ2-2 and V is TRBV29-1; 9 positions agree with TRBD1. The J segment lost 7 bases and the V segment lost 6 bases, leaving 9 bases of the junction unmatched. This CDR3 is 14 amino acids long. The V gene's germline CDR1 is SQVTM and CDR2 ANQGSEA. CDR3 sequence (DNA): TGCAGCGTCCCCACAGGGGGCTGGAACGGGGAGCTGTTTTTT. Residues: CSVPTGGWNGELFF.

The J gene is TRBJ2-1, the V gene TRBV9, with TRBD2 as a possible D gene (5 bases). Germline assignment: CDR1 SGDLS and CDR2 YYNGEE. There are 17 residues in the CDR3. The V and J ends lost 0 bases and 7 bases respectively, with 20 bases between them. CDR3 in amino acids: CASSVGPLLAANNEQFF. DNA of the CDR3: TGTGCCAGCAGCGTAGGTCCCCTCCTAGCAGCTAATAATGAGCAGTTCTTC.

The V and J genes are TRBV7-8 and TRBJ2-5, with TRBD1 identical over 8 bases. Germline CDR1 SGHVS, CDR2 FQNEAQ. Trimming took 5 bases from V and 4 from J; bases not matched to a gene: 9. The CDR3 sequence is 15 residues long. CDR3 DNA: TGTGCCAGCAGCCTCTCACAGGGGGGCGGAGAGACCCAGTACTTC. It yields the protein CASSLSQGGGETQYF. The full variable domain, completed using reference TRBV7-8 and TRBJ2-5, is GAGVSQSPRYKVAKRGQDVALRCDPISGHVSLFWYQQALGQGPEFLTYFQNEAQLDKSGLPSDRFFAERPEGSVSTLKIQRTQQEDSAVYLCASSLSQGGGETQYFGPGTRLLVL.

The CDR3 region is CARGPGAGGTQYF. The DNA for the CDR3 is TGTGCCCGGGGGCCAGGGGCGGGGGGGACCCAGTACTTC. V is TRBV2 and J is TRBJ2-5, with TRBD2 matching 8 bases. The ends lost 11 bases at V and 7 bases at J; junction bases unmatched: 12. The CDR3 spans 13 residues. Looked up from germline, CDR1 is SNHLY and CDR2 is FYNNEI. Looking up the rest from reference TRBV2 and TRBJ2-5 gives the full variable domain: EPEVTQTPSHQVTQMGQEVILRCVPISNHLYFYWYRQILGQKVEFLVSFYNNEISEKSEIFDDQFSVERPDGSNFTLKIRSTKLEDSAMYFCARGPGAGGTQYFGPGTRLLVL.

The chain has TRBV6-1 and TRBJ2-7, with D possibly TRBD1 on 5 matching bases. Germline loops: CDR1 MNHNS, CDR2 SASEGT. The CDR3 length is 14 residues. The ends were cut back, 6 bases at V and 3 bases at J, with 15 bases in the middle. The CDR3 spells CASRSSWTLYEQYF. CDR3 in DNA: TGTGCCAGCAGGAGCTCTTGGACACTCTACGAGCAGTACTTC.

This clone was seen just once. The chain couples TRBV15 to TRBJ2-7, with a possible D match to TRBD1 (5 bases). V was cut by 1 base and J by 4 bases, with 14 bases left in between. There are 15 residues in the CDR3. Germline loops: CDR1 LNHNV, CDR2 YYDKDF (reference sequence). The CDR3 DNA follows: TGTGCCACCAGCAGAGGGGCAGGGCAACCGTACGAGCAGTACTTC. It yields the protein CATSRGAGQPYEQYF.

The rearrangement joins TRBV12-5 to TRBJ1-1; 9 bases agree with TRBD1. Germline V CDR1 and CDR2: LGHNT, FRNRAP. With 2 bases clipped from V and 0 bases from J, the junction kept 10 bases outside the gene matches. This CDR3 spans 18 amino acids. The CDR3 here is CASGLTLGQGTMNTEAFF. CDR3 bases: TGTGCTAGTGGTTTGACCCTAGGACAGGGGACAATGAACACTGAAGCTTTCTTT.

J is TRBJ1-1 and V is TRBV27, with 7 nucleotides matching TRBD1. Trimming cost V 6 bases and J 4 bases; bases outside gene matches: 11. The CDR3 runs to 15 residues. The germline CDR1 and CDR2 sequences are MNHEY and SMNVEV (reference sequence). The CDR3 loop reads CASRLSQGIVTEAFF. In nucleotides, the CDR3 is TGTGCCAGCAGGCTCTCACAGGGGATAGTCACTGAAGCTTTCTTT.

In its sample, this clone was seen once. The chain carries TRBV7-6 and TRBJ1-2; weak D call: TRBD1 (6 bases). Trimming took off 5 bases at V and 8 bases at J, with 12 bases between the two ends. Germline V gives CDR1 SGHVS, CDR2 FNYEAQ. The CDR3 covers 12 residues. In DNA form, the CDR3 reads TGTGCCAGCAGCCGGGAGGGGGTCGGCTACACCTTC. Translated: CASSREGVGYTF.